The 28 T cell receptor beta chains listed next were all sequenced from one sample in a study of T-cell memory formation after mild COVID-19. TCRdb re-analysed the 5' RACE reads in MiXCR, keeping a single row per CDR3 protein. The table shows more than 250,000 distinct CDR3 sequences, with approximately 19% occurring only once. The sequenced sample was PBMCs or a T cell subset sorted from them (not recorded which). The receptors were gathered from a man aged 18 to 30 who had mild COVID-19 (a few samples of this study predate the infection). Cell type and time point are not known.

This clonotype came up a few times. This chain connects TRBV5-1 to TRBJ1-5; 9 bases fit TRBD1. Germline V gives CDR1 SGHRS, CDR2 YFSETQ. This CDR3 contains 13 residues. Germline trimming cut 9 bases from V and 5 bases from J; bases unmatched to any gene: 6. CDR3 loop: CANPTGGHQPQHF. Written as DNA, the CDR3 is TGCGCCAACCCAACAGGGGGCCATCAGCCCCAGCATTTT.

This clonotype turned up a few times. V usage is TRBV7-9 and J usage is TRBJ2-3; TRBD2 aligns across 7 bases. The germline V gene has CDR1 SEHNR and CDR2 FQNEAQ (reference sequence). Trimming at V came to 0 bases and at J to 1 base, leaving 4 bases not matched to a gene. This CDR3 has 16 amino acids. This CDR3 is CASSLAQRGGTDTQYF. The CDR3 region has the DNA TGTGCCAGCAGCTTAGCGCAACGGGGGGGCACAGATACGCAGTATTTT. Full variable domain (outside the CDR3, taken from reference TRBV7-9 and TRBJ2-3): DTGVSQNPRHKITKRGQNVTFRCDPISEHNRLYWYRQTLGQGPEFLTYFQNEAQLEKSRLLSDRFSAERPKGSFSTLEIQRTEQGDSAMYLCASSLAQRGGTDTQYFGPGTRLTVL.

In its sample, this clonotype was seen a few times. The chain uses TRBV12-3 or TRBV12-4 and TRBJ2-5, with D perhaps being TRBD1 or TRBD2 (6 bases each). The CDR3 loop spans 17 amino acids. V shed 4 bases and J shed 2 bases, with 20 bases lying between them. CDR3 residues: CASSSTGRHWNQETQYF. The CDR3 coding sequence is TGTGCCAGCAGTTCCACAGGGAGGCATTGGAATCAAGAGACCCAGTACTTC.

This clonotype appeared a few times. CDR3 DNA sequence: TGCGCCAGCAGCCAGGCCCGGTGGGGGCGGGAGACCCAGTACTTC. Its protein is CASSQARWGRETQYF. The chain uses TRBV4-3 and TRBJ2-5, with D possibly matching TRBD1 (6 bases). CDR3 length: 15 residues. Trimming cost V 3 bases and J 5 bases, with 16 bases left between them. Germline V gene data show CDR1 as LGHNA and CDR2 as YSLEER.

The rearrangement joins TRBV4-1 to TRBJ2-4; D might be TRBD1 (6 bases). V lost 2 bases to trimming and J lost 10 bases, with 15 bases between them. In germline, CDR1 is MGHRA, CDR2 YSYEKL. The CDR3 has 14 residues. CDR3 bases: TGCGCCAGCAGCCAAAGAGCGCCCCAGGGGATTCAGTACTTC. Its translation: CASSQRAPQGIQYF.

J is TRBJ1-1 and V is TRBV7-2, with D possibly TRBD1 on 5 matching bases. Germline values: CDR1 SGHTA, CDR2 FQGNSA. CDR3 length equals 14 residues. Trimming pared 4 bases from V and 5 bases from J, leaving 14 bases between. The CDR3: CASSSIRVGTEAFF. CDR3 bases: TGTGCCAGCAGCTCGATCAGGGTTGGTACTGAAGCTTTCTTT.

This clonotype turned up a few times. V usage is TRBV12-3 or TRBV12-4 and J usage is TRBJ1-2; the D is unclear. V lost 3 bases to trimming and J lost 5 bases, with 7 bases between them. The CDR3 is 12 amino acids. The CDR3: CASSLELYGYTF. The DNA of the CDR3 is TGTGCCAGCAGTTTGGAGCTATATGGCTACACCTTC.

This clonotype was found many times. This chain connects TRBV6-5 to TRBJ2-3; the D gene is possibly TRBD2 (6 bases). Germline CDR1 MNHEY, CDR2 SVGAGI. Trimming removed 8 bases from V and 0 bases from J, with 15 bases in between. The CDR3 is 15 amino acids. CDR3 region: CASRLGVTSTDTQYF. CDR3 sequence (DNA): TGTGCCAGCCGACTAGGGGTGACTAGCACAGATACGCAGTATTTT.

The V gene is TRBV29-1, the J gene TRBJ1-2; 7 bases align to TRBD1. Germline V gives CDR1 SQVTM, CDR2 ANQGSEA. There are 12 residues in the CDR3. The J segment lost 8 bases and the V segment lost 5 bases, leaving 8 bases of the junction unmatched. The chain's CDR3 is CSVITGESGYTF. CDR3 nucleotides: TGCAGCGTTATCACAGGGGAAAGCGGCTACACCTTC. The whole variable domain, filled in from reference TRBV29-1 and TRBJ1-2, reads SAVISQKPSRDICQRGTSLTIQCQVDSQVTMMFWYRQQPGQSLTLIATANQGSEATYESGFVIDKFPISRPNLTFSTLTVSNMSPEDSSIYLCSVITGESGYTFGSGTRLTVV.

The J gene is TRBJ2-5, the V gene TRBV12-3 or TRBV12-4, with 7 bases lining up with TRBD1. CDR3 length: 14 residues. V lost 5 bases and J lost 3; bases outside the gene matches: 6. The CDR3 sequence: CASSAPGTEETQYF. CDR3 sequence (DNA): TGTGCCAGCAGTGCTCCGGGGACAGAAGAGACCCAGTACTTC.

The CDR3 nucleotides read TGTGCCAGCTCACCTCAGGACATCTATGGCTACACCTTC. Translation: CASSPQDIYGYTF. The gene calls are TRBV18 and TRBJ1-2; tentative D call: TRBD1 (5 bases). CDR1 and CDR2 (germline): KGHSH, LQKENI. Trimming stripped 3 bases from V and 4 bases from J, with 9 bases between. The CDR3 sequence is 13 residues long.

This clonotype came up a few times. The chain is built from TRBV29-1 and TRBJ2-2; 7 bases line up with TRBD2. V dropped 5 bases and J dropped 0; count of bases not matched to a gene: 0. From germline, CDR1 is SQVTM and CDR2 ANQGSEA. The CDR3 consists of 13 residues. In nucleotides, the CDR3 is TGCAGCGTTCTAGCGGCGAACACCGGGGAGCTGTTTTTT. As protein: CSVLAANTGELFF.

This clonotype was seen a handful of times. This sequence joins TRBV2 and TRBJ2-2; D remains unclear. Germline V lookup: CDR1 SNHLY, CDR2 FYNNEI. CDR3 size: 12 residues. The V and J ends lost 4 bases and 7 bases respectively, with 7 bases between them. Here the CDR3 reads CASSVGHGELFF. The CDR3 DNA is TGTGCCAGCAGTGTCGGGCACGGGGAGCTGTTTTTT.

This chain uses TRBV9 with TRBJ1-1; D might be TRBD1 (5 bases). The germline gives CDR1 SGDLS, CDR2 YYNGEE. CDR3 length equals 15 residues. V lost 2 bases and J lost 1, with 12 bases in between. The CDR3 spells CASSVWAGPNTEAFF. The DNA for the CDR3 is TGTGCCAGCAGCGTCTGGGCAGGGCCGAACACTGAAGCTTTCTTT.

This clonotype has ten or more counts. The chain combines TRBV4-3 with TRBJ2-5; D uncertain. Germline assignment: CDR1 LGHNA and CDR2 YSLEER. CDR3 size: 12 residues. V lost 0 bases, J lost 3 bases, and 2 bases lay in between. The CDR3 DNA follows: TGCGCCAGCAGCCAAGACAAAGAGACCCAGTACTTC. The encoded protein is CASSQDKETQYF.

CDR3 sequence: CSVERGEQGNRTYEQYV. In DNA, the CDR3 is TGCAGCGTTGAAAGGGGGGAACAGGGTAATAGGACCTACGAGCAGTACGTC. The J gene is TRBJ2-7, the V gene TRBV29-1; perhaps D is TRBD1 or TRBD2 (6 bases each). CDR3 length: 17 amino acids. Trimming took 2 bases from V and 2 from J, leaving 22 bases between them. CDR1 is SQVTM and CDR2 is ANQGSEA in the germline V gene.

The chain carries TRBV6-6 and TRBJ1-6; D possibly corresponds to TRBD1 (6 bases). V lost 2 bases, J lost 6 bases, and 11 bases lay in between. CDR3 size: 15 residues. Germline loops: CDR1 MNHNY, CDR2 SVGAGI (reference sequence). As DNA, the CDR3 is TGTGCCAGCAGTTACCAGGGGCTCTCTAATTCACCCCTCCACTTT. This codes for CASSYQGLSNSPLHF.

This clonotype showed up just a few times. The chain combines TRBV21-1 with TRBJ2-7; the table assigns TRBD1, which was not confirmed against the DNA. TRBV21-1 is designated a pseudogene. The CDR3 totals 16 residues. CDR3 sequence: CASSTRGNRDLYEQYV. The CDR3 DNA follows: TGTGCCAGCAGCACCCGGGGGAACAGGGACCTTTACGAGCAGTACGTC.

The chain is built from TRBV7-3 and TRBJ1-1; D ambiguous. The CDR3 spans 14 residues. Germline V gene sequence: CDR1 SGHTA, CDR2 FQGTGA. V was clipped by 4 bases and J by 3 bases, with 12 bases between them. The CDR3 bases are TGTGCCAGCAGCTCCTTCGTGGGCCACACTGAAGCTTTCTTT. It encodes CASSSFVGHTEAFF.

The rearrangement uses TRBV7-9 and TRBJ2-3; tentatively, D is TRBD2 (5 bases). Trimming shortened V by 8 bases and J by 1 base, and 19 bases separated the two germline ends. The V gene's germline CDR1 is SEHNR and CDR2 FQNEAQ (reference sequence). The CDR3 contains 16 residues. The CDR3 is CASSPRRGRRTDTQYF. The CDR3 region has the DNA TGTGCCAGCTCCCCAAGGAGAGGGCGACGCACAGATACGCAGTATTTT.

V usage is TRBV28 and J usage is TRBJ2-7, with 13 bases identical to TRBD2. The CDR3 consists of 14 residues. The junction had 2 bases not matched to a gene; V was cut back by 6 bases and J by 3 bases. Germline lookup yields CDR1 MDHEN and CDR2 SYDVKM. The CDR3 nucleotides are TGTGCCAGCAGGACTAGCGGGGGGTACTACGAGCAGTACGTC. This codes for CASRTSGGYYEQYV.

V usage is TRBV12-3 or TRBV12-4 and J usage is TRBJ1-1; the D is unclear. This CDR3 is built from 12 residues. Trimming stripped 5 bases from V and 1 base from J, with 5 bases between. CDR3 bases: TGTGCCAGCAGTACAGCGAACACTGAAGCTTTCTTT. Residues: CASSTANTEAFF.

The rearrangement links TRBV7-2 to TRBJ1-5; D may be TRBD1 (5 bases). Germline values: CDR1 SGHTA, CDR2 FQGNSA. This CDR3 is built from 15 residues. V lost 5 bases, J lost 5 bases, and 16 bases lay in between. CDR3 in amino acids: CASSPQAGFYQPQHF. The CDR3 nucleotides are TGTGCCAGCAGCCCTCAGGCAGGGTTTTATCAGCCCCAGCATTTT.

The V gene is TRBV2, the J gene TRBJ2-6, with D possibly TRBD1 on 6 matching bases. This CDR3 is 15 amino acids long. Per germline, CDR1 SNHLY and CDR2 FYNNEI. Deletions cut 6 bases from V and 0 bases from J, with 9 bases between. CDR3 sequence: CASRVQGSGANVLTF. The CDR3 DNA follows: TGTGCCAGCAGAGTACAGGGCTCTGGGGCCAACGTCCTGACTTTC.

The V and J genes are TRBV5-1 and TRBJ2-5; TRBD2 aligns across 8 bases. Germline CDR1 is SGHRS and CDR2 is YFSETQ. CDR3 size: 15 residues. V lost 4 bases and J lost 2; bases outside the gene matches: 7. The CDR3 coding sequence is TGCGCCAGCAGCCACGGGACTAGGATTCAAGAGACCCAGTACTTC. Amino acid sequence: CASSHGTRIQETQYF. The variable domain in full, with the rest retrieved from reference TRBV5-1 and TRBJ2-5, is KAGVTQTPRYLIKTRGQQVTLSCSPISGHRSVSWYQQTPGQGLQFLFEYFSETQRNKGNFPGRFSGRQFSNSRSEMNVSTLELGDSALYLCASSHGTRIQETQYFGPGTRLLVL.

This clonotype was recorded at least ten times. The chain employs TRBV21-1 and TRBJ2-7; the listed D gene, TRBD1, was not tested against the DNA. TRBV21-1 has pseudogene status. The CDR3 sequence is 13 residues long. Here the CDR3 reads CASSNGRSYEQYF. CDR3 bases: TGTGCCAGCAGCAACGGGCGTTCCTACGAGCAGTACTTC.

J is TRBJ2-7 and V is TRBV6-2 or TRBV6-3, with D possibly called TRBD1 or TRBD2 (6 bases each). V was cut by 1 base and J by 4 bases, with 23 bases left in between. The CDR3 has 18 amino acids. CDR1 is MNHEY, CDR2 SVGEGT, per germline. The chain's CDR3 is CASSYLKTGGALMYEQYV. For the CDR3, the DNA is TGTGCCAGCAGTTACTTGAAGACAGGAGGGGCGCTCATGTACGAGCAGTACGTC.

The genes are TRBV29-1 and TRBJ1-2; D uncertain. CDR3 length: 12 residues. V dropped 7 bases and J dropped 4 bases, with 13 bases sitting between them. CDR1 is SQVTM and CDR2 is ANQGSEA in the germline V gene. CDR3 protein: CSAHTRLYGYTF. CDR3 nucleotide sequence: TGCAGCGCCCACACCCGGCTCTATGGCTACACCTTC.